These T cell receptor beta chains were read from a single sample in a study of cytomegalovirus exposure and HLA in healthy donors. Sequencing used immunoSEQ multiplex PCR; TCRdb keeps in-frame clones, though not all of them. Among around 78,000 clones, around three quarters were seen once, and the ten largest hold approximately 1%. Source material: PBMCs. These receptors were collected from a male donor in good health and CMV-seronegative. Each CDR3 is given with its conserved first and last residue. Each record gives: J gene, clone size, V gene, D gene, CDR3 DNA, CDR3 protein. The D gene is left open where the match is weak. Expanded clones are given a class, and other clones once, few, many or no size at all.

J gene: TRBJ2-1
clone size: .
V gene: TRBV9
D gene: TRBD1
CDR3 DNA: TGTGCCAGCAGCCCCGGGACAGGGAGAGAGCAGTTCTTC
CDR3 protein: CASSPGTGREQFF

J gene: TRBJ1-5
clone size: .
V gene: TRBV13
D gene: .
CDR3 DNA: TGTGCCAGCAGCTTCGGACATAGTCAGCCCCAGCATTTT
CDR3 protein: CASSFGHSQPQHF

J gene: TRBJ2-5
clone size: .
V gene: TRBV28
D gene: TRBD2
CDR3 DNA: TGTGCCAGCAGTTTCGGGACTAGCGGGAGTGAAGAGACCCAGTACTTC
CDR3 protein: CASSFGTSGSEETQYF

J gene: TRBJ2-3
clone size: .
V gene: TRBV7-8
D gene: .
CDR3 DNA: TGTGCCAGCAGCTTAGGGGTTTCAGGGCAGTATTTT
CDR3 protein: CASSLGVSGQYF

J gene: TRBJ1-1
clone size: few
V gene: TRBV5-6
D gene: .
CDR3 DNA: TGTGCCAGCAGCTTGGGGGCAGGGTACACTGAAGCTTTCTTT
CDR3 protein: CASSLGAGYTEAFF

J gene: TRBJ2-7
clone size: .
V gene: TRBV5-5
D gene: .
CDR3 DNA: TGTGCCAGCAGCTTGGTAGTCACGGGGGTCTACGAGCAGTACTTC
CDR3 protein: CASSLVVTGVYEQYF

J gene: TRBJ2-2
clone size: .
V gene: TRBV10-1
D gene: .
CDR3 DNA: TGCGCCAGCAGTGAGTCGAGGGCGGCCGGGGAGCTGTTTTTT
CDR3 protein: CASSESRAAGELFF

J gene: TRBJ2-7
clone size: .
V gene: TRBV7-9
D gene: .
CDR3 DNA: TGTGCCAGCAGCGCACGGACTTCTTCCCTCGAGCAGTACTTC
CDR3 protein: CASSARTSSLEQYF

J gene: TRBJ2-5
clone size: few
V gene: TRBV5-6
D gene: .
CDR3 DNA: TGTGCCAGCAGGGTCGGGGGAGCAAAAGAGCAGTACTTC
CDR3 protein: CASRVGGAKEQYF

J gene: TRBJ1-2
clone size: .
V gene: TRBV28
D gene: TRBD1
CDR3 DNA: TGTGCCAGCAGACATCCGGGACAGGTTTATGGCTACACCTTC
CDR3 protein: CASRHPGQVYGYTF

J gene: TRBJ2-7
clone size: .
V gene: TRBV9
D gene: TRBD2
CDR3 DNA: TGTGCCAGCAGCGTAGCTAGCGGGGGTTACTACGAGCAGTACTTC
CDR3 protein: CASSVASGGYYEQYF

J gene: TRBJ1-2
clone size: few
V gene: TRBV28
D gene: .
CDR3 DNA: TGTGCCAGCAGTTCAGAACGACGGGGTGAACGCTATGGCTACACCTTC
CDR3 protein: CASSSERRGERYGYTF

J gene: TRBJ2-7
clone size: .
V gene: TRBV7-9
D gene: .
CDR3 DNA: TGTGCCAGCAGCTCACAGGGTAGCTCCTACGAGCAGTACTTC
CDR3 protein: CASSSQGSSYEQYF

J gene: TRBJ2-1
clone size: once
V gene: TRBV5-4
D gene: TRBD2
CDR3 DNA: TGTGCCAGCAGCTCACCCGGGACTAGAGCCGATGAGCAGTTCTTC
CDR3 protein: CASSSPGTRADEQFF

J gene: TRBJ2-7
clone size: .
V gene: TRBV6-6
D gene: .
CDR3 DNA: TGTGCCAGCAGTTACATACGGGGAAACGAGCAGTACTTC
CDR3 protein: CASSYIRGNEQYF

J gene: TRBJ2-2
clone size: .
V gene: TRBV5-4
D gene: TRBD1
CDR3 DNA: TGTGCCAGCAGCGGCGGGACAGGAGCGAACACCGGGGAGCTGTTTTTT
CDR3 protein: CASSGGTGANTGELFF

J gene: TRBJ1-1
clone size: .
V gene: TRBV2
D gene: TRBD1
CDR3 DNA: TGTGCCAGCAGTGCAACCGGGACAGGGCTGACTGAAGCTTTCTTT
CDR3 protein: CASSATGTGLTEAFF

J gene: TRBJ2-7
clone size: few
V gene: TRBV7-7
D gene: TRBD1
CDR3 DNA: TGTGCCAGCAGCCATGGACAGGGCTACGAGCAGTACTTC
CDR3 protein: CASSHGQGYEQYF

J gene: TRBJ2-1
clone size: .
V gene: TRBV6-5
D gene: .
CDR3 DNA: TGTGCCAGCAGTTCCGTAGGTGGAGGCCGTGAGCAGTTCTTC
CDR3 protein: CASSSVGGGREQFF

J gene: TRBJ1-2
clone size: .
V gene: TRBV30
D gene: .
CDR3 DNA: TGTGCCTGGACCCTAAACAGGGCTAACTATGGCTACACCTTC
CDR3 protein: CAWTLNRANYGYTF

J gene: TRBJ2-1
clone size: .
V gene: TRBV7-9
D gene: TRBD2
CDR3 DNA: TGTGCCAGCAGCCAAGGCGGGAGGGGCTACAATGAGCAGTTCTTC
CDR3 protein: CASSQGGRGYNEQFF

J gene: TRBJ2-3
clone size: .
V gene: TRBV7-2
D gene: TRBD2
CDR3 DNA: TGTGCCAGCAGGCCGGGACTAGCGACAGATACGCAGTATTTT
CDR3 protein: CASRPGLATDTQYF

J gene: TRBJ1-2
clone size: .
V gene: TRBV28
D gene: .
CDR3 DNA: TGTGCCAGCATAAACAGGGATCCTAACTATGGCTACACCTTC
CDR3 protein: CASINRDPNYGYTF

J gene: TRBJ2-5
clone size: once
V gene: TRBV5-1
D gene: TRBD2
CDR3 DNA: TGCGCCAGCAGCTTAGCCCCTAGCGGGGCTGGTGAGACCCAGTACTTC
CDR3 protein: CASSLAPSGAGETQYF

J gene: TRBJ1-2
clone size: once
V gene: TRBV6-1
D gene: TRBD1
CDR3 DNA: TGTGCCAGCAGTGATGACCGGGACAGAGTATATTATGGCTACACCTTC
CDR3 protein: CASSDDRDRVYYGYTF

J gene: TRBJ1-2
clone size: .
V gene: TRBV14
D gene: .
CDR3 DNA: TGTGCCAGCAGCCTGAGTCCAGGGGCGAAGATTAACTATGGCTACACCTTC
CDR3 protein: CASSLSPGAKINYGYTF